A single sample is the source of the 10 T cell receptor beta chains below, sequenced in a study of T cell changes during pregnancy in multiple sclerosis. TCRdb's table, derived via immunoSEQ multiplex PCR, lists solely in-frame clones and lacks some. The profile shows just under 65,000 clones, 80% to 95% of them singletons. Sequences were derived from peripheral blood, sampled in the second trimester of pregnancy. These receptors were collected from a female donor in good health, enrolled as a control in a pregnancy study.

This chain joins TRBV6-1 and TRBJ1-1; D gene ambiguous. V was pared by 2 bases and J by 9 bases, with 13 bases between. Germline loops: CDR1 MNHNS, CDR2 SASEGT. The CDR3 covers 13 residues. CDR3 sequence reads: CASSEQFESKAFF. The CDR3 bases are TGTGCCAGCAGTGAACAGTTCGAATCGAAAGCTTTCTTT.

The V gene is TRBV7-9, the J gene TRBJ1-2, with D possibly TRBD1 on 6 matching bases. CDR3 length: 18 amino acids. V was trimmed by 4 bases and J by 0 bases, leaving 21 bases between them. Germline V gene lookup returns CDR1 SEHNR and CDR2 FQNEAQ (reference sequence). CDR3 in amino acids: CASSSNPRDTEANYGYTF. The CDR3 DNA follows: TGTGCCAGCAGCTCCAACCCCCGGGACACCGAGGCTAACTATGGCTACACCTTC.

The DNA for the CDR3 is TGTGCCAGCAGTGAAGGGTGGCCGTCTAATTCACCCCTCCACTTT. This codes for CASSEGWPSNSPLHF. The chain employs TRBV6-1 and TRBJ1-6, with D unresolved. The germline gives CDR1 MNHNS, CDR2 SASEGT. CDR3 length equals 15 residues. V lost 1 base and J lost 6, with 10 bases in between.

The chain combines TRBV5-6 with TRBJ1-5; 8 bases fit TRBD1. The V segment lost 3 bases and the J segment 3 bases; nucleotides outside the gene matches: 8. Germline V gives CDR1 SGHDT, CDR2 YYEEEE. This CDR3 has 16 amino acids. CDR3: CASSSTGAFPNQPQHF. The CDR3 DNA follows: TGTGCCAGCAGCTCGACAGGGGCCTTCCCCAATCAGCCCCAGCATTTT.

The rearrangement links TRBV5-6 to TRBJ2-7; 10 bases are a match to TRBD1. The CDR3 sequence is 16 residues long. With 4 bases clipped from V and 3 bases from J, the junction kept 10 bases outside the gene matches. Germline CDR1 reads SGHDT; CDR2 reads YYEEEE. The CDR3 nucleotides are TGTGCCAGCAGCATTATCGGACAGGGGGGCTACTACGAGCAGTACTTC. It is translated as CASSIIGQGGYYEQYF.

This clone was counted only a few times. This rearrangement joins TRBV6-5 to TRBJ1-1; D gene unclear. Trimming took 2 bases from V and 0 from J, leaving 7 bases between them. CDR1 and CDR2 (germline): MNHEY, SVGAGI. This CDR3 is 14 amino acids long. Here the CDR3 DNA reads TGTGCCAGCAGTTACGTGTTCATGAACACTGAAGCTTTCTTT. It is translated as CASSYVFMNTEAFF.

The chain is built from TRBV29-1 and TRBJ1-2; TRBD1 is a possible D gene (6 bases). The CDR3 contains 14 residues. CDR1 SQVTM and CDR2 ANQGSEA come from the germline V gene. Trimming stripped 7 bases from V and 4 bases from J, with 19 bases between. This chain's CDR3 is CSAGGGGRGYGYTF. The DNA for the CDR3 is TGCAGCGCTGGCGGGGGGGGCCGGGGCTATGGCTACACCTTC.

J is TRBJ2-7 and V is TRBV6-5, with a weak D call TRBD1 (6 bases). The germline V gene has CDR1 MNHEY and CDR2 SVGAGI. V lost 5 bases, J lost 2 bases, and 7 bases lay in between. The CDR3 is 12 amino acids. The CDR3 is CASSRTAYEQYF. CDR3 sequence (DNA): TGTGCCAGCAGTCGGACAGCCTACGAGCAGTACTTC.

The chain is built from TRBV5-4 and TRBJ2-7, with 10 bases matching TRBD2. Germline values: CDR1 SGHNT, CDR2 YYREEE (reference sequence). V shed 4 bases, J shed 7 bases, and the junction held 11 bases outside the gene matches. The length of the CDR3 is 15 residues. CDR3 sequence (DNA): TGTGCCAGCAGCCCGCGACTAGCGGGCGGGAGGGAGCAGTACTTC. It is translated as CASSPRLAGGREQYF.

In DNA form, the CDR3 reads TGTGCCAGCAGCGAAGGACTTTTTGAAGGCTACACCTTC. Its protein is CASSEGLFEGYTF. The rearrangement joins TRBV27 to TRBJ1-2; D is undetermined. Deletions cut 6 bases from V and 8 bases from J, with 16 bases between. CDR3 size: 13 residues. Germline V gene sequence: CDR1 MNHEY, CDR2 SMNVEV (reference sequence).